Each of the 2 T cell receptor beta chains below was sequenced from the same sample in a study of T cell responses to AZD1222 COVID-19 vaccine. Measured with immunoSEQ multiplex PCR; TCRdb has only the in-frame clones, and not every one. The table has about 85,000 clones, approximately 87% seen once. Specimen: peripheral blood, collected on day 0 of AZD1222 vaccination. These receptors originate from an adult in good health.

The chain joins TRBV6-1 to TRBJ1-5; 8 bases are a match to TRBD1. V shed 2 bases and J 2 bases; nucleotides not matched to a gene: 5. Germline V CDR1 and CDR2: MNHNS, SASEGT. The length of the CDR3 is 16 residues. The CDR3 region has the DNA TGTGCCAGCAGTGAAATGACAGGGGTCGGCAATCAGCCCCAGCATTTT. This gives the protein CASSEMTGVGNQPQHF.

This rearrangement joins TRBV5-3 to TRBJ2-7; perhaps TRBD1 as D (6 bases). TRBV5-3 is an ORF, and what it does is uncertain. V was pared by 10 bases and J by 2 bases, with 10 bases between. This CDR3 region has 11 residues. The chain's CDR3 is CAGGQTYEQYF. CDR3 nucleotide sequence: TGTGCCGGTGGACAGACCTACGAGCAGTACTTC.